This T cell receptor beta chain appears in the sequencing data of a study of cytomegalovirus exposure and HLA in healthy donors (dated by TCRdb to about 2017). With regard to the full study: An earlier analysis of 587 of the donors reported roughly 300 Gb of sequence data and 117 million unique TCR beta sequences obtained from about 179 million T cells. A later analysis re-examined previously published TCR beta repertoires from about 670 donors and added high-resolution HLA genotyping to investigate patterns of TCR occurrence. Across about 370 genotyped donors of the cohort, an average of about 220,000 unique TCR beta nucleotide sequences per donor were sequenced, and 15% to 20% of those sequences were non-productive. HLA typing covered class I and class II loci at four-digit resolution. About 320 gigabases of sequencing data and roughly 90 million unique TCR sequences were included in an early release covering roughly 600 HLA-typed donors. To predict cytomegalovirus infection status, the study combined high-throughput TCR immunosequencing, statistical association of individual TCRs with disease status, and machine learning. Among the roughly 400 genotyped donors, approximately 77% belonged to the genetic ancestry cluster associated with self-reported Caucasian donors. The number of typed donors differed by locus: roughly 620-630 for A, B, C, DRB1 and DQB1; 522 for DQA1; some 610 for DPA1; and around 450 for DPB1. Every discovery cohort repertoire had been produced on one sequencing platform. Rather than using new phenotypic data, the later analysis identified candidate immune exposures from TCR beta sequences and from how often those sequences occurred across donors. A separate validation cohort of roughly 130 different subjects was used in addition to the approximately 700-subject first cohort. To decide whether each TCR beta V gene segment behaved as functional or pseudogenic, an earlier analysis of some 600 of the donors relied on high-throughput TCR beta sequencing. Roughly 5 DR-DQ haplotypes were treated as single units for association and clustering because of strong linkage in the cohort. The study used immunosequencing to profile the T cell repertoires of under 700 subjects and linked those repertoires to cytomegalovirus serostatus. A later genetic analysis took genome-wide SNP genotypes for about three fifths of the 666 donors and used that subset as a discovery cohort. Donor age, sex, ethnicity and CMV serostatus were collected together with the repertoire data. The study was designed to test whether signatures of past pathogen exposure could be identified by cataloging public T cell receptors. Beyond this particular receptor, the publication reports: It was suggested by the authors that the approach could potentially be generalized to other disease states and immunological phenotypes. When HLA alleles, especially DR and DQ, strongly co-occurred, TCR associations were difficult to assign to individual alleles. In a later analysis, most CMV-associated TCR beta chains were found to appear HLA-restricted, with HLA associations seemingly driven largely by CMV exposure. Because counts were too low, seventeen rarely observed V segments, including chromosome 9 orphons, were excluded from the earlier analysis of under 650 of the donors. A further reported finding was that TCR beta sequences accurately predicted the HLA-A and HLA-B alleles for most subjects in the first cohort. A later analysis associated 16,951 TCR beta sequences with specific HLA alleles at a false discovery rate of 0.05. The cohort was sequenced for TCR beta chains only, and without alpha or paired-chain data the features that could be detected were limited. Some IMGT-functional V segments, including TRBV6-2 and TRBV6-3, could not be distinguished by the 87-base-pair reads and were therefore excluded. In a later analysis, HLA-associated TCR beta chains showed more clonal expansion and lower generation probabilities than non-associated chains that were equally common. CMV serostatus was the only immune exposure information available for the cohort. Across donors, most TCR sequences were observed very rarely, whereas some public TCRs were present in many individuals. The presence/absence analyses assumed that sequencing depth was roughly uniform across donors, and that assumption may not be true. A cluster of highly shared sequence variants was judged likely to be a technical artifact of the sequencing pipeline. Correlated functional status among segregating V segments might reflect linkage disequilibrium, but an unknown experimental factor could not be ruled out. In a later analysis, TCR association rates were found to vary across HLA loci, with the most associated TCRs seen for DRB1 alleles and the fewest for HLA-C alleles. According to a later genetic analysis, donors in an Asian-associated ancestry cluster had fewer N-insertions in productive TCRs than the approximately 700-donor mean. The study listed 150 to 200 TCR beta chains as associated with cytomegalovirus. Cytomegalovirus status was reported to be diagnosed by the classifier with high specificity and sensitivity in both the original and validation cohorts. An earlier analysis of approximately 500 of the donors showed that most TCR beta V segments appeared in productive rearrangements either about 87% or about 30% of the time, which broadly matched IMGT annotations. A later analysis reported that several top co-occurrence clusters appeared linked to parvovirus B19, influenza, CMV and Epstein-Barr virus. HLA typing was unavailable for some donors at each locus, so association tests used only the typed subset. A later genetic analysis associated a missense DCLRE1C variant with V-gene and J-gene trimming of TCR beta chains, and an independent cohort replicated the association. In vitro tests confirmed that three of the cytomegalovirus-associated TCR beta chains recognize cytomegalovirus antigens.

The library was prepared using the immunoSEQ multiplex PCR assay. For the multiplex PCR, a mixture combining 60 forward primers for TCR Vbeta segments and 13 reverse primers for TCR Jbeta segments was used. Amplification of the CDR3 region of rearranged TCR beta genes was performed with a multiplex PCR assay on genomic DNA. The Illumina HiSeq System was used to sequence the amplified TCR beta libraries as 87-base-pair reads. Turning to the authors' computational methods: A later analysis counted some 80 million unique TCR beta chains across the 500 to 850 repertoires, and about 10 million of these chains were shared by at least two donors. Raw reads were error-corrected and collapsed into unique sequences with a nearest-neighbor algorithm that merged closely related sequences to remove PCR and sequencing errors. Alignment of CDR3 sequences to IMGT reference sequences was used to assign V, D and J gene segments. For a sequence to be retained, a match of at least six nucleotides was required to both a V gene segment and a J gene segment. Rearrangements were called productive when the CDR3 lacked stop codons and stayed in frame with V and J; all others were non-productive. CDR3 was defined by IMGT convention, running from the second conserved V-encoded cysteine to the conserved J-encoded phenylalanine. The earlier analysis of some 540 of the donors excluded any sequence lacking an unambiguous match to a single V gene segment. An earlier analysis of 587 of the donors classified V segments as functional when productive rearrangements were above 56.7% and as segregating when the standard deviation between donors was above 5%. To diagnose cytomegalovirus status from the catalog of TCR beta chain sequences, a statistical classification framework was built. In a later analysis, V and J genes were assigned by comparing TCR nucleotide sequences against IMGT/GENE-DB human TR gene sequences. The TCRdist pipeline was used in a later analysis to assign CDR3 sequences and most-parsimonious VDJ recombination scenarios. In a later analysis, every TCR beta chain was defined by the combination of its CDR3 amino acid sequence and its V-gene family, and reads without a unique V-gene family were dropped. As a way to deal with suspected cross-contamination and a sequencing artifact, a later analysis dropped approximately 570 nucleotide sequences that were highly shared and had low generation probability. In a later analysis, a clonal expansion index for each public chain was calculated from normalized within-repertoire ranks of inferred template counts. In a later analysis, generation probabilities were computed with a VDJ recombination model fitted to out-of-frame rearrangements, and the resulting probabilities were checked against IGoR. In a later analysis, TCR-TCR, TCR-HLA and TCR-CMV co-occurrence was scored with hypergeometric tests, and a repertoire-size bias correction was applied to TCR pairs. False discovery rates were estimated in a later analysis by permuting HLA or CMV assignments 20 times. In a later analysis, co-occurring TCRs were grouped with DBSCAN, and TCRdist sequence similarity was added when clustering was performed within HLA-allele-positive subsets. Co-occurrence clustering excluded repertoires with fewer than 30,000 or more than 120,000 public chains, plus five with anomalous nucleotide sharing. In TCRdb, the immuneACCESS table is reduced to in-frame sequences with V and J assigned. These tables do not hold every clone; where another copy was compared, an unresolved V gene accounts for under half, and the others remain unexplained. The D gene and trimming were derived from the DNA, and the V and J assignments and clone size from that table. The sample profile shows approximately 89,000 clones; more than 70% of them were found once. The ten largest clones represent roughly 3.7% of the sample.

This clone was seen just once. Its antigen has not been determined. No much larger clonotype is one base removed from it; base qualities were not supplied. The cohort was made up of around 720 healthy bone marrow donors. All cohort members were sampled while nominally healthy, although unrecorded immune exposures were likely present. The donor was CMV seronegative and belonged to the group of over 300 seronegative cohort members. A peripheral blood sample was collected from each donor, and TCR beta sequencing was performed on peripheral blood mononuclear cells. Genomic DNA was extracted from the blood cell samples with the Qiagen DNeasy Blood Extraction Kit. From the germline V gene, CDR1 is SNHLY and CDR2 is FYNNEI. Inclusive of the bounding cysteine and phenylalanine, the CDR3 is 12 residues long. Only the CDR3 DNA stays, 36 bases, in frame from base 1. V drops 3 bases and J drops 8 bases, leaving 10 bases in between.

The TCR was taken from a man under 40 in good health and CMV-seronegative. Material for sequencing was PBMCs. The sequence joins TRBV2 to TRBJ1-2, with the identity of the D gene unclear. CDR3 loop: CASSEGSRGYTF. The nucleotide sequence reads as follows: TGTGCCAGCAGTGAGGGTTCGCGGGGCTACACCTTC.